This TCR beta chain stems from a study of blood T cell repertoires in COVID-19 (TCRdb year 2020). Study-level background: The collaborator samples originated in the United States, Italy and Spain and spanned the acute and convalescent phases of COVID-19. The material from the prospective study consisted of cDNA or gDNA derived from T cells, B-cell-depleted T cells, or PBMCs. The repertoires were released in a freely available public database meant as a resource for research on the immune response to SARS-CoV-2. Where available, HLA class I and class II types were obtained from metadata supplied by the sample provider rather than from assay-based typing. The sample metadata nearly always contained a de-identified subject ID, COVID-19 status, age in years and sex. Subjects who had been exposed to COVID-19, were actively infected with it, or had recovered from it provided the deeply sampled blood TCRbeta repertoires that made up the dataset. The samples were drawn from the first 160 participants of the ongoing ImmuneRACE study and from 1,200 or so subjects provided by 6 global collaborators. Broader findings and caveats from the paper: How much clinical and demographic metadata was included differed by source and by participant, and the metadata was provided uncurated.

Spanning cysteine to phenylalanine, the CDR3 consists of 14 amino acids. Only CDR3 DNA remains: 42 bases, in frame from the first base. V is cut back by 4 bases and J by 1 base, with 3 bases in the junction unmatched. CDR1 and CDR2, per the germline V gene (reference sequence), are SGHNT and YYREEE. TCRbeta CDR3 regions were amplified from genomic DNA using the immunoSEQ Assay, a bias-controlled multiplex PCR. The paper's data handling went like this. Nucleated cell counts per sample were estimated from amplification of reference gene primers within the assay. To quantify the absolute abundance of each unique TCRbeta CDR3 rearrangement, sequence reads were collapsed and filtered. Productive Simpson clonality was computed per sample as the square root of Simpson's diversity index over productive rearrangements. TCRdb took over this immuneACCESS table, retaining in-frame rearrangements with V and J assigned. Such tables are incomplete; in checked studies, under half of the missing clones stem from an unresolved V gene, and the remainder is unexplained. V and J calls and clone size come straight from that table; D and trimming were deduced from the DNA. The sample yields about 200,000 clones; more than 80% were counted once. Clones ranked in the top ten supply 1.2% of the sample.

On this clone itself: What this receptor recognizes is not known. Per-base quality was not reported, and no clone a single base away is much larger than it.

In the prospective study, participants were about 18 to 95 years old, resided in about two dozen geographic areas of the United States, and were enrolled through a virtual design. In the prospective study, participants were assigned to cohorts based on the clinical history participants reported in a screening survey and a study questionnaire. Recovered participants in ImmuneRACE Cohort 3 were defined by two consecutive negative NP/OP PCR tests, clearance by a healthcare professional, or resolution of symptoms. In the prospective study, whole blood, serum and a nasopharyngeal or oropharyngeal swab were collected from each participant by mobile phlebotomists. Prospective study participants could optionally give additional blood draws and questionnaires over a roughly 2-month period. Blood samples from the prospective study were shipped frozen or at room temperature prior to DNA extraction.

Source material: PBMCs or T cells enriched from blood (not recorded which). The rearrangement combines TRBV5-4 with TRBJ1-1, with 8 bases in between that match TRBD1. The source is a young man who had recovered from COVID-19. This receptor carries the CDR3 CASSRTGTNTEAFF. The DNA reads as follows: TGTGCCAGCAGCAGGACAGGGACGAACACTGAAGCTTTCTTT. The variable domain in full, with residues beyond the CDR3 obtained from the reference TRBV5-4 and TRBJ1-1 genes, is ETGVTQSPTHLIKTRGQQVTLRCSSQSGHNTVSWYQQALGQGPQFIFQYYREEENGRGNFPPRFSGLQFPNYSSELNVNALELDDSALYLCASSRTGTNTEAFFGQGTRLTVV.